This T cell receptor (beta chain) emerged from a study of Ad26.COV2.S vaccination and SARS-CoV-2 variants. Study in general: The Ad26.COV2.S arm of the COV1001 trial was where the donor was placed.

CDR1 and CDR2 (germline): SEHNR, FQNEAQ (reference sequence). CDR3 length equals 16 residues. Trimming took 1 base from V and 4 from J; bases not matched to a gene: 5. Data came from immunoSEQ multiplex PCR; TCRdb stores just in-frame clones and leaves some out. The data show 250,000 or so clones, roughly 89% seen once. Treatment specified: about 20 received Ad26.COV2.S at low or high dose, single or two shots; 5 received placebo; per-sample allocation not given. On day 63 after the first injection, vaccine and placebo recipients gave samples. The rearrangement uses TRBV7-9 and TRBJ2-1; 9 positions match TRBD2. The input for sequencing was peripheral blood, taken in a trial of Ad26.COV2.S vaccine versus placebo. This clonotype was sampled from a person aged 18-60 years who received the Ad26.COV2.S COVID-19 vaccine or a placebo. CDR3 coding DNA: TGTGCCAGCAGCTTAGTGGCGGGAGGGCCGTACAATGAGCAGTTCTTC. Its translation: CASSLVAGGPYNEQFF.